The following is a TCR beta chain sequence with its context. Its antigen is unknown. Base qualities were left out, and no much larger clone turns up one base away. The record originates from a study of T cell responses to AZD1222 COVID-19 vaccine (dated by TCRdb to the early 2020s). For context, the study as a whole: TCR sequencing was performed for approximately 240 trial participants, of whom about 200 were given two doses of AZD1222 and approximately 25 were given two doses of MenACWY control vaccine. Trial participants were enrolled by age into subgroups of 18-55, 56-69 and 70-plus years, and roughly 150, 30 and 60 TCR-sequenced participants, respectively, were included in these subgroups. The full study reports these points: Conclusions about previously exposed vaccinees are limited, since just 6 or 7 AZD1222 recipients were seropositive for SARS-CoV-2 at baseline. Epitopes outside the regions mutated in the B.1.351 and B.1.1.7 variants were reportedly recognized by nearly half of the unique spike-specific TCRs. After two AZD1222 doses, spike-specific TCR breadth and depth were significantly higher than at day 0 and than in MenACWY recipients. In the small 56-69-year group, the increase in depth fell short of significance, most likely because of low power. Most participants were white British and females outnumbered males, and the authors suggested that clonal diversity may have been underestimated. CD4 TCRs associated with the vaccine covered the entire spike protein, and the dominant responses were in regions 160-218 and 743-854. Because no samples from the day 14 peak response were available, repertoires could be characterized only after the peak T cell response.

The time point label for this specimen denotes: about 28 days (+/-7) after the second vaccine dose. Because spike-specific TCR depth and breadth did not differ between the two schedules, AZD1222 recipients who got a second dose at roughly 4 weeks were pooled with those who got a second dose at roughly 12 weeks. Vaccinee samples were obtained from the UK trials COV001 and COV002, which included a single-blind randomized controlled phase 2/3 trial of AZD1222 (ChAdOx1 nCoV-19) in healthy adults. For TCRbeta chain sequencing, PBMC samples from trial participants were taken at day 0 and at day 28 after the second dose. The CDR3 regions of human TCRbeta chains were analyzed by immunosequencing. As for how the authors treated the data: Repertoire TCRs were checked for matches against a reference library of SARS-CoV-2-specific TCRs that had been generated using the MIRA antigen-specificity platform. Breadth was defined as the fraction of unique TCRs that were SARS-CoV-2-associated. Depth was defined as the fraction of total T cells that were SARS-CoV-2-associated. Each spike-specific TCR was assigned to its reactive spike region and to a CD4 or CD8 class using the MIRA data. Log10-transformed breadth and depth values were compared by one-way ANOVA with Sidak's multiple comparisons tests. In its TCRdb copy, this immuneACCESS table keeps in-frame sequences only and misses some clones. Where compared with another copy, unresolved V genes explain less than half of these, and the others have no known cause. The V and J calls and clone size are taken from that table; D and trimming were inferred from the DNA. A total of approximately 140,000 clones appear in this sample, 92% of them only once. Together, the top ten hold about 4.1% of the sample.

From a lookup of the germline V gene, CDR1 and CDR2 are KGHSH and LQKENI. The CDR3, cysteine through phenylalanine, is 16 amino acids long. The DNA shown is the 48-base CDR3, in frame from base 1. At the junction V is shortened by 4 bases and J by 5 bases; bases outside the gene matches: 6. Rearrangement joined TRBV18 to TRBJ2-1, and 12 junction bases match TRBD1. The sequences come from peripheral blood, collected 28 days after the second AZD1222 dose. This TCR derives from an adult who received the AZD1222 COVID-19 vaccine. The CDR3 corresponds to CASSLRGQGADNEQFF. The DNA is TGTGCCAGCTCACTCCGGGGACAGGGGGCCGACAATGAGCAGTTCTTC.